The source of this T cell receptor beta chain is a study of human T cells and chemical hapten exposure. Study context: Patch tests containing 0.01% DPC, applied to the upper back, were read at 6 days.

Unmatched junction bases numbered 5, after V lost 4 bases and J lost 2 bases. The CDR3 spans 15 residues. The germline CDR1 and CDR2 sequences are SGHRS and YFSETQ. Time point given: patch test 1, 2 weeks after DPC sensitization. The treatment: therapeutic diphenylcyclopropenone sensitization with weekly scalp DPC. TCRdb reprocessed the RACE reads with MiXCR, giving one entry per CDR3 protein. The repertoire holds approximately 350,000 distinct CDR3 sequences, approximately 6.3% seen once, with 8.4% in the top ten. This clonotype turned up a few times. The antigen remains unidentified. Study-wide points: A positive correlation with patch test score was found for PT1 expanded TCR counts.

This receptor was identified in a woman aged 18-29 years with alopecia areata. Some clones in this sample may be carry-over from other donors' samples. Sequenced here: whole blood, sampled in connection with sensitization to the hapten diphenylcyclopropenone (DPC). The chain is built from TRBV5-1 and TRBJ2-7; 11 bases are shared with TRBD2. The DNA of the CDR3 is TGCGCCAGCAGCCACACTAGCGGGGGCCCCTACGAGCAGTACTTC. Protein product: CASSHTSGGPYEQYF.